The subject of this entry is one T cell receptor (beta chain). Its antigen is not identified. These data come from a study of post-analysis software for immune sequencing data. At the level of the study: As for disease course, relapsing-remitting, secondary progressive and progressive-relapsing multiple sclerosis were all included.

The study's findings and limits: Elevated frequency relative to controls characterized about 5 TRBV segments in patients, TRBV5-6, TRBV5-1 and TRBV20-1 among them. Pronounced co-clustering by F measure was evident among identically batched samples.

The germline V and J ends were trimmed by 3 bases and 6 bases, with 13 bases remaining between them. The CDR3 totals 14 residues. The V gene's germline CDR1 is SGHRS and CDR2 YFSETQ. cDNA libraries for TCR beta contained unique molecular identifiers. The T cell input of about 1 to 10 million gave about 470,000 cDNA molecules. TCRdb passed the PCR reads through MiXCR, listing each CDR3 protein once. This table has hundreds of thousands of distinct CDR3 sequences, around 64% appearing once. The genes are TRBV5-1 and TRBJ2-1, with D tentatively TRBD2 (6 bases). This TCR came from a girl aged 2-10 years with multiple sclerosis. Specimen: blood. In DNA form, the CDR3 reads TGCGCCAGCAGCTCCCGGGACTTAGCCAATGAGCAGTTCTTC. The encoded protein is CASSSRDLANEQFF.